The next 10 T cell receptor beta chains were all read from a single sample in a study of cytomegalovirus exposure and HLA in healthy donors. Assay used: immunoSEQ multiplex PCR; TCRdb lists only in-frame clones, some missing. The sample lists over 45,000 clones, more than 80% occurring once. Sequencing input: PBMCs. The origin of the receptors is a man younger than 30 in good health and CMV-seronegative.

The chain carries TRBV7-2 and TRBJ2-1; 10 bases line up with TRBD2. CDR3 length equals 17 residues. Germline V CDR1 and CDR2: SGHTA, FQGNSA. The junction had 8 bases not matched to a gene; V was cut back by 2 bases and J by 4 bases. The CDR3 reads CASSLFSSGSGYNEQFF. CDR3 bases: TGTGCCAGCAGCTTATTTTCTAGCGGGAGTGGTTACAATGAGCAGTTCTTC.

A note on this clone: In the same sample, other DNA sequences code for this CDR3. The chain employs TRBV18 and TRBJ1-5; TRBD1 is a possible D gene (5 bases). The CDR3 spans 13 residues. CDR1 and CDR2 (germline): KGHSH, LQKENI. Trimming cost V 2 bases and J 4 bases, with 6 bases left between them. CDR3 bases: TGTGCCAGCTCACCAGACAGAAATCAGCCCCAGCATTTT. It codes for CASSPDRNQPQHF.

The chain combines TRBV7-2 with TRBJ2-1; tentatively, D is TRBD2 (5 bases). V gave up 8 bases and J gave up 4 bases, with 9 bases separating them. Germline CDR1 is SGHTA and CDR2 is FQGNSA. This CDR3 has 12 amino acids. CDR3 region: CASVAGYNEQFF. The CDR3 DNA reads TGTGCCAGCGTGGCGGGTTACAATGAGCAGTTCTTC.

The chain links TRBV27 to TRBJ2-7; 9 bases agree with TRBD2. The J segment lost 3 bases and the V segment lost 1 base, leaving 16 bases of the junction unmatched. Germline lookup yields CDR1 MNHEY and CDR2 SMNVEV (reference sequence). The CDR3 consists of 19 residues. The CDR3, as DNA: TGTGCCAGCAGTTTATTATCGGTTCCGGGACTAGCTGGCAACTACGAGCAGTACTTC. It encodes CASSLLSVPGLAGNYEQYF.

V is TRBV9 and J is TRBJ2-5; 7 bases line up with TRBD1. This CDR3 comprises 16 residues. The germline gives CDR1 SGDLS, CDR2 YYNGEE. Trimming took 2 bases from V and 1 from J; bases not matched to a gene: 8. The CDR3 is CASSVRDRDVQETQYF. The CDR3 region has the DNA TGTGCCAGCAGCGTCAGGGACAGAGATGTCCAAGAGACCCAGTACTTC. Looking up the rest from reference TRBV9 and TRBJ2-5 gives the full variable domain: DSGVTQTPKHLITATGQRVTLRCSPRSGDLSVYWYQQSLDQGLQFLIQYYNGEERAKGNILERFSAQQFPDLHSELNLSSLELGDSALYFCASSVRDRDVQETQYFGPGTRLLVL.

The chain has TRBV5-5 and TRBJ2-4; TRBD2 aligns across 11 bases. There are 14 residues in the CDR3. Unmatched junction bases numbered 1, after V lost 0 bases and J lost 8 bases. From germline, CDR1 is SGHKS and CDR2 YYEKEE (reference sequence). The CDR3 region is CASSLVAGGDIQYF. The CDR3 DNA follows: TGTGCCAGCAGCTTGGTAGCGGGGGGGGACATTCAGTACTTC.

This chain connects TRBV11-2 to TRBJ2-1, with 8 bases fitting TRBD1. V shed 3 bases and J 6 bases; nucleotides not matched to a gene: 10. From germline, CDR1 is SGHAT and CDR2 FQNNGV. There are 16 residues in the CDR3. Here the CDR3 reads CASSFVLRGRANEQFF. DNA for the CDR3: TGTGCCAGCAGCTTCGTTCTCAGGGGGCGAGCCAATGAGCAGTTCTTC.

This chain connects TRBV28 to TRBJ2-7; D call uncertain. Per the germline V gene, CDR1 is MDHEN and CDR2 is SYDVKM. The CDR3 covers 11 residues. V dropped 6 bases and J dropped 3 bases, with 6 bases sitting between them. In DNA, the CDR3 is TGTGCCAGCAGACAATACTACGAGCAGTACTTC. This gives the protein CASRQYYEQYF.

The chain recombines TRBV5-1 with TRBJ2-1; a weak D match, TRBD1 (5 bases). The germline V gene encodes CDR1 SGHRS and CDR2 YFSETQ. The CDR3 runs 12 residues. With 3 bases removed from V and 8 bases from J, the gap between germline ends came to 9 bases. CDR3 amino acids: CASSSRGHEQFF. The CDR3, as DNA: TGCGCCAGCAGCTCAAGGGGTCATGAGCAGTTCTTC.

J is TRBJ2-1 and V is TRBV6-4; 8 nucleotides match TRBD2. The CDR3 runs 15 residues. Germline lookup yields CDR1 MRHNA and CDR2 SNTAGT. V gave up 3 bases and J gave up 3 bases; unmatched junction bases: 4. The CDR3 bases are TGTGCCAGCAGTGAAGTAGGGACTAGCTACAATGAGCAGTTCTTC. This translates into CASSEVGTSYNEQFF.